This T cell receptor beta chain was retrieved from a study of cytomegalovirus exposure and HLA in healthy donors. The PCR ran on 60 Vbeta and 13 Jbeta primers. Sequencing used immunoSEQ multiplex PCR; TCRdb keeps in-frame clones, though not all of them. The sample lists about 180,000 clones, around 82% occurring once. This clone was observed a handful of times. CDR1 and CDR2 (germline): ENHRY, SYGVKD. V shed 5 bases, J shed 4 bases, and the junction held 6 bases outside the gene matches. This CDR3 is 14 amino acids long. Specimen: PBMCs. The genes are TRBV10-3 and TRBJ2-5; TRBD1 aligns across 8 bases. This clonotype originated in a woman younger than 45 in good health and CMV-seropositive. DNA of the CDR3: TGTGCCATCAGTAAGGACAGGGTGCGAGAGACCCAGTACTTC. Translation: CAISKDRVRETQYF.